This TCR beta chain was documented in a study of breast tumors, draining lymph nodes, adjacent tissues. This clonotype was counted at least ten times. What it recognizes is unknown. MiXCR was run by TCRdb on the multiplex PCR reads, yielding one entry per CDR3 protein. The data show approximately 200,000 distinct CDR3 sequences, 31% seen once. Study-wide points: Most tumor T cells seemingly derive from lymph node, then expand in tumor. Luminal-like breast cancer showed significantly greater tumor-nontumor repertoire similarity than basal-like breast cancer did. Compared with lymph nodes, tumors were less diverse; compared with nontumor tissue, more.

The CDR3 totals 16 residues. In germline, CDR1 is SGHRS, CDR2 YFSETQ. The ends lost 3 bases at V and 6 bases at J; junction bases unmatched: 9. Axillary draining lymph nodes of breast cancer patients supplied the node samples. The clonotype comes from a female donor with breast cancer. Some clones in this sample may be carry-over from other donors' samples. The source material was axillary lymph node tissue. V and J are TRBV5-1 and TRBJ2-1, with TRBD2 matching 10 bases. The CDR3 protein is CASSWELAGAFNEQFF. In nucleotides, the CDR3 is TGCGCCAGCAGCTGGGAGCTAGCGGGGGCCTTCAATGAGCAGTTCTTC.